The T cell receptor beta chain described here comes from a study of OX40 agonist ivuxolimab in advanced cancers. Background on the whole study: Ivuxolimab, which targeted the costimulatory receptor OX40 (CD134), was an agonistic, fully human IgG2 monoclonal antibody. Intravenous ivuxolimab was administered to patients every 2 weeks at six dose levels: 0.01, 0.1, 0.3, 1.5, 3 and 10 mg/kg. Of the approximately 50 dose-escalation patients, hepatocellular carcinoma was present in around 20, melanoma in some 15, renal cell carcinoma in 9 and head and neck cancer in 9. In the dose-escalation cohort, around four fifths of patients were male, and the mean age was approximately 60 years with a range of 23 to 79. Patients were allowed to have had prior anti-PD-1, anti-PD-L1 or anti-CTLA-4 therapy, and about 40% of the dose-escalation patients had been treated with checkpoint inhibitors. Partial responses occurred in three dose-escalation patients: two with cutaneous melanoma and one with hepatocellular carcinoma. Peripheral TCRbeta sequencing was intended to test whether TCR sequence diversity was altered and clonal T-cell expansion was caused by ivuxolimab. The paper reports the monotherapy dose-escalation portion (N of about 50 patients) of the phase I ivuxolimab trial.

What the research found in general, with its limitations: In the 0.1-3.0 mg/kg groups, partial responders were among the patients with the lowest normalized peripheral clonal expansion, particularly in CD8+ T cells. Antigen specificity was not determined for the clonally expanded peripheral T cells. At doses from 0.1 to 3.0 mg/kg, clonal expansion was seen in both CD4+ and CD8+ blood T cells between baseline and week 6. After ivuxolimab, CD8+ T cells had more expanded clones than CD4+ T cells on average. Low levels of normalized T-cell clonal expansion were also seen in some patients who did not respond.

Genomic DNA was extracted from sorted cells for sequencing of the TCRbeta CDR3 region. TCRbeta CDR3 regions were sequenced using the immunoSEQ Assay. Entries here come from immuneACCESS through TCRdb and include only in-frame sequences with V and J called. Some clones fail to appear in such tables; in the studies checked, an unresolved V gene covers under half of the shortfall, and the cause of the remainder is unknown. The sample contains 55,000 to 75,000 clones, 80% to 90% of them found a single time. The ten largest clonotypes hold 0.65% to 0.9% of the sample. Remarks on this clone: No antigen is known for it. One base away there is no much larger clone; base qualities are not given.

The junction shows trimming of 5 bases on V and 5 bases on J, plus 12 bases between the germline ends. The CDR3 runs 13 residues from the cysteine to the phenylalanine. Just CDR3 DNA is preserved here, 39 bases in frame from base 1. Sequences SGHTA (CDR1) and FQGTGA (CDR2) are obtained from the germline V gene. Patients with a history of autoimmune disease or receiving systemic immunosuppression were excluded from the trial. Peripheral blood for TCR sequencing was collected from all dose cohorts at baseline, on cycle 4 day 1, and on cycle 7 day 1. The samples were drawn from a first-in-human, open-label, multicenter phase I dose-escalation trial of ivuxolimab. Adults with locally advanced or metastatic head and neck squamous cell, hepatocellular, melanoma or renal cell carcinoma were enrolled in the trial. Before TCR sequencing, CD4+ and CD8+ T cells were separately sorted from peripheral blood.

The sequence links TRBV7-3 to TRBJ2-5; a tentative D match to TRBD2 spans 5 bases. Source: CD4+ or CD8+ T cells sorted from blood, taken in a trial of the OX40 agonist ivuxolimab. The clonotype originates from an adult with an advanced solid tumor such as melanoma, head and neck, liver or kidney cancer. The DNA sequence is TGTGCCAGCAGCCCCGGGGTGGCGGAGACCCAGTACTTC. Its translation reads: CASSPGVAETQYF.